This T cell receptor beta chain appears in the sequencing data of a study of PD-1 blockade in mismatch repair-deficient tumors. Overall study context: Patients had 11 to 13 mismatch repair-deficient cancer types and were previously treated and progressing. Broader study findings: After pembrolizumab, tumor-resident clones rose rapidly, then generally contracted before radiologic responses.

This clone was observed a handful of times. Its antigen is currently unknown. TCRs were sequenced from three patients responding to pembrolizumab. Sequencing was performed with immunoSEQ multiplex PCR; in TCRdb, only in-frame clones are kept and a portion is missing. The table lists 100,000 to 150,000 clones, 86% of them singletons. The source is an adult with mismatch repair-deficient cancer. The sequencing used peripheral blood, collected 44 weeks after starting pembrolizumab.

DNA of the CDR3: TGCGCCAGCAGCTTGGTTCCAGGGGAGCTGTTTTTT. Its protein is CASSLVPGELFF. The V call is TRBV5-1, the J call TRBJ2-2, with D unresolved. Per the germline V gene, CDR1 is SGHRS and CDR2 is YFSETQ. V was trimmed by 0 bases and J by 8 bases, leaving 5 bases between them. The length of the CDR3 is 12 residues.